The 21 T cell receptor beta chains below were found in one sample sequenced in a study of T cells in tumors after PD-1 blockade. Measured with immunoSEQ multiplex PCR; TCRdb has only the in-frame clones, and not every one. The sample includes around 13,000 clones, about 62% of them seen just once. Sequenced here: tumor tissue, sampled before anti-PD-1 treatment. The receptor set was obtained from a human donor with cutaneous squamous cell carcinoma.

The chain uses TRBV13 and TRBJ1-6; the D is unclear. The CDR3 contains 14 residues. V was pared by 3 bases and J by 14 bases, with 17 bases between. Germline loops: CDR1 PRHDT, CDR2 FYEKMQ (reference sequence). The DNA of the CDR3 is TGTGCCAGCAGCTTTGGGCAGGAGCCCTTTACCCTCCACTTT. Protein sequence: CASSFGQEPFTLHF.

This clone qualifies as medium-sized. The chain links TRBV11-3 to TRBJ2-1, with a weak D call TRBD1 (5 bases). Deletions cut 3 bases from V and 8 bases from J, with 11 bases between. Looked up from germline, CDR1 is SGHNT and CDR2 is YENEEA. The CDR3 extends over 13 amino acids. CDR3 DNA: TGTGCCAGCAGCTTGGGCAGGGTCGATGAGCAGTTCTTC. Amino acids: CASSLGRVDEQFF.

The chain is built from TRBV20-1 and TRBJ2-7, with no clear D. Trimming pared 3 bases from V and 0 bases from J, leaving 15 bases between. CDR3 size: 15 residues. Germline CDR1 and CDR2: DFQATT and SNEGSKA (reference sequence). The CDR3 coding sequence is TGCAGTGCTAGTCGAACTCGCTCTAGCTCCTACGAGCAGTACTTC. Its protein is CSASRTRSSSYEQYF.

This clone has only a few counts. At one end, the junction sequence differs from germline, possibly due to a read error. The chain employs TRBV20-1 and TRBJ1-4; no definite D call. The CDR3 length is 10 residues. CDR1 is DFQATT, CDR2 SNEGSKA, per germline (reference sequence). This chain's CDR3 is CSARGKQLVF. The DNA for the CDR3 is TGCAGTGCTAGAGGTAAACAACTGGTTTTT.

V is TRBV4-2 and J is TRBJ2-7; perhaps TRBD2 as D (5 bases). The CDR3 is 23 residues long. The germline gives CDR1 LGHNA, CDR2 YNFKEQ. Deletions cut 2 bases from V and 0 bases from J, with 35 bases between. The CDR3: CASSQTDPRDYPGRTVGSYEQYF. CDR3 in DNA: TGTGCCAGCAGCCAAACGGATCCGCGTGACTACCCAGGCAGGACGGTGGGCTCCTACGAGCAGTACTTC.

The chain links TRBV3-1 (or the pseudogene TRBV3-2) to TRBJ2-7; no reliable D call. The CDR3 runs 11 residues. The germline V and J ends were trimmed by 4 bases and 3 bases, with 4 bases remaining between them. Germline V gene lookup returns CDR1 LGHDT and CDR2 YNNKEL (reference sequence). The CDR3 loop reads CASSRSYEQYF. The CDR3 coding sequence is TGTGCCAGCAGCCGCAGCTACGAGCAGTACTTC.

J is TRBJ2-3 and V is TRBV7-8; D might be TRBD2 (7 bases). The CDR3 is 15 residues long. CDR1 and CDR2 (germline): SGHVS, FQNEAQ. Trimming removed 2 bases at V and 2 bases at J, with 11 bases between. CDR3 coding DNA: TGTGCCAGCAGCTTAAAGCGGGACAACACAGATACGCAGTATTTT. Translated, it gives CASSLKRDNTDTQYF.

V and J are TRBV5-1 and TRBJ2-3; the D is unclear. The V end was cut by 4 bases, the J end by 6 bases, with 15 bases between. This CDR3 comprises 14 residues. CDR1 is SGHRS and CDR2 is YFSETQ in the germline V gene. CDR3 region: CASSPLGPIDTQYF. The DNA of the CDR3 is TGCGCCAGCAGCCCTCTGGGCCCGATTGATACGCAGTATTTT.

J is TRBJ2-5 and V is TRBV7-2, with D tentatively TRBD2 (5 bases). The ends were cut back, 3 bases at V and 4 bases at J, with 18 bases in the middle. The germline gives CDR1 SGHTA, CDR2 FQGNSA. The CDR3 consists of 16 residues. CDR3 nucleotide sequence: TGTGCCAGCAGCTTTTTGGGCGGAGGAAACCTAGAGACCCAGTACTTC. This translates into CASSFLGGGNLETQYF.

V is TRBV20-1 and J is TRBJ2-1, with 8 bases lining up with TRBD2. Germline CDR1 is DFQATT and CDR2 is SNEGSKA (reference sequence). This CDR3 is built from 17 residues. V was clipped by 3 bases and J by 0 bases; unmatched bases: 10. The CDR3 spells CSASPSGGLSSYNEQFF. The CDR3 coding sequence is TGCAGTGCTAGTCCCAGCGGGGGTCTCAGCTCCTACAATGAGCAGTTCTTC.

The V call is TRBV5-1, the J call TRBJ1-1; D gene unclear. Germline V gene lookup returns CDR1 SGHRS and CDR2 YFSETQ. The ends were cut back, 1 base at V and 0 bases at J, with 10 bases in the middle. The CDR3 extends over 15 amino acids. CDR3 coding DNA: TGCGCCAGCAGCTTGCGCGGTAGCCTGAACACTGAAGCTTTCTTT. It codes for CASSLRGSLNTEAFF.

This clone was observed once. This rearrangement joins TRBV5-5 to TRBJ2-1; 11 bases map to TRBD2. The CDR3 runs to 16 residues. CDR1 and CDR2 from the germline V gene are SGHKS and YYEKEE (reference sequence). V gave up 0 bases and J gave up 10 bases; unmatched junction bases: 9. The CDR3 loop is CASSLALAGVWIEQFF. DNA for the CDR3: TGTGCCAGCAGCTTGGCACTAGCGGGAGTTTGGATCGAGCAGTTCTTC.

This chain links TRBV6-5 with TRBJ2-2, with D possibly matching TRBD1 (5 bases). This CDR3 is 16 amino acids long. Germline V gene data show CDR1 as MNHEY and CDR2 as SVGAGI. Trimming took 2 bases from V and 6 from J, leaving 16 bases between them. CDR3 loop: CASSYLGLRAPGELFF. Here the CDR3 DNA reads TGTGCCAGCAGTTACCTTGGGCTCAGGGCTCCCGGGGAGCTGTTTTTT.

J is TRBJ2-1 and V is TRBV19, with D perhaps matching TRBD2 (5 bases). V was trimmed by 7 bases and J by 2 bases, leaving 9 bases between them. This CDR3 has 13 residues. Germline V CDR1 and CDR2: LNHDA, SQIVND (reference sequence). The CDR3 nucleotides are TGTGCCAGTAAACGGGATACCTACAATGAGCAGTTCTTC. Protein: CASKRDTYNEQFF.

This clone was observed a single time. A far larger clone is a single base away, which makes a read error likely. The rearrangement uses TRBV28 and TRBJ1-5; D unclear. CDR1 and CDR2 (germline): MDHEN, SYDVKM. The CDR3 has 13 residues. CDR3 DNA: TGTGCCAGGAGTTTGGGATTGGTTCAGCCCCAGCATTTT. Its protein product is CARSLGLVQPQHF.

This clone qualifies as medium-sized. This sequence joins TRBV6-5 and TRBJ1-1; D possibly corresponds to TRBD1 (5 bases). This CDR3 region has 13 residues. CDR1 and CDR2 from the germline V gene are MNHEY and SVGAGI. V lost 5 bases to trimming and J lost 4 bases, with 11 bases between them. The CDR3 spells CASSTQGFTEAFF. DNA of the CDR3: TGTGCCAGCAGTACTCAGGGTTTCACTGAAGCTTTCTTT.

V is TRBV5-1 and J is TRBJ2-3; 8 positions match TRBD2. Germline CDR1 and CDR2: SGHRS and YFSETQ. J gave up 0 bases and V 4 bases, and 7 bases lay outside the gene matches. The CDR3 consists of 16 residues. DNA for the CDR3: TGCGCCAGCAGCCCGAGGCGGGGGGCCAGCACAGATACGCAGTATTTT. Translating gives CASSPRRGASTDTQYF.

This clone was detected only once. V and J are TRBV4-2 and TRBJ2-7, with TRBD2 matching over 8 bases. The germline V gene encodes CDR1 LGHNA and CDR2 YNFKEQ. The CDR3 contains 15 residues. Trimming took 2 bases from V and 0 from J; bases not matched to a gene: 3. CDR3 DNA: TGTGCCAGCAGCCAACCCGGGACTAGCTCCTACGAGCAGTACTTC. Translated, it gives CASSQPGTSSYEQYF.

This chain joins TRBV27 and TRBJ1-6; 7 bases are a match to TRBD1. This CDR3 spans 16 amino acids. The junction had 5 bases not matched to a gene; V was cut back by 0 bases and J by 6 bases. CDR1 is MNHEY, CDR2 SMNVEV, per germline (reference sequence). For the CDR3, the DNA is TGTGCCAGCAGTTTATCGACAGGGCCGCTTAATTCACCCCTCCACTTT. Protein sequence: CASSLSTGPLNSPLHF.

The chain is built from TRBV2 and TRBJ2-7, with a tentative D call TRBD2 (6 bases). CDR3 size: 11 residues. Trimming stripped 2 bases from V and 12 bases from J, with 11 bases between. CDR1 and CDR2 from the germline V gene are SNHLY and FYNNEI. The CDR3 spells CASSELRTMYF. CDR3 in DNA: TGTGCCAGCAGTGAACTCAGGACTATGTACTTC.

The rearrangement links TRBV6-1 to TRBJ2-3, with TRBD1 matching 8 bases. The length of the CDR3 is 15 residues. CDR1 and CDR2 (germline): MNHNS, SASEGT. With 0 bases clipped from V and 4 bases from J, the junction kept 3 bases outside the gene matches. The CDR3 here is CASSEAQGQADTQYF. CDR3 nucleotide sequence: TGTGCCAGCAGTGAAGCACAGGGACAGGCAGATACGCAGTATTTT.